This T cell receptor beta chain came from a study of post-analysis software for immune sequencing data (dated by TCRdb to between 2015 and 2016). In terms of the full investigation: Recorded disease courses included relapsing-remitting, secondary progressive and progressive-relapsing multiple sclerosis, with some patients lacking subtype annotation. A subset of samples was prepared in parallel using single-end sample barcoding, then pooled and co-amplified after Illumina adapter ligation. Patient repertoires were compared against about a dozen previously published healthy control repertoires from donors aged roughly 6 to 27 years.

Libraries were constructed by PCR. The instrument was an Illumina HiSeq 2500. To reduce PCR and sequencing biases, unique molecular identifiers were incorporated into the TCR beta cDNA libraries. About 500,000 cDNA molecules were obtained for every 1 to 10 million input T cells, so each molecule roughly corresponded to one T cell. The patient libraries were prepared and sequenced with the same protocol used for the earlier healthy control dataset. Samples belonging to the same batch were prepared together, multiplexed and sequenced on a shared HiSeq lane. As for the original processing: MIGEC was used to process the raw barcoded reads, and molecular identifier groups with only a single read were discarded before consensus assembly and CDR3 extraction. VDJtools was used for post-analysis of the clonotype tables, and diversity was normalized by down-sampling every dataset to the size of the smallest sample. Repertoire overlap clustering matched CDR3 amino acid but not nucleotide sequences to correct batch-related cross-sample contamination. The public sequencing data were trimmed at Q25 with fastp and processed into clonotypes with MiXCR by TCRdb, which kept only in-frame beta chains. Entries are consolidated by CDR3 protein sequence, retaining the most common genes and DNA. Here the V and J calls rest on TCRdb's processing, not on the authors' analysis. The sample profile shows about 820,000 distinct CDR3 sequences; approximately 50% of them were found once. The top ten clones comprise roughly 4.4% of the sample.

Via the germline V gene, CDR1 is LGHNA and CDR2 YNFKEQ. A distance of 10 bases separates the germline ends of V and J, which lose 0 bases and 2 bases respectively. Counted from cysteine to phenylalanine, this CDR3 has 15 amino acids. Of the read, only the CDR3 DNA is kept; its 45 bases are in frame from base 1. Notes on this clonotype: Its antigen is currently not known. The sample holds no much larger clone one base away, and base qualities are not on file.

Overall study results and their limits: Roughly 5 TRBV segments, including TRBV5-6, TRBV5-1 and TRBV20-1, were significantly more frequent in patients than controls. Significantly lower normalized Chao1 diversity was found in multiple sclerosis patients than in controls, suggesting substantial peripheral T-cell clonal expansion. The control group was slightly older than the multiple sclerosis patient group. Strong co-clustering of samples prepared in the same batch was shown by direct clustering with F measure, prompting a batch-effect correction.

TCR beta repertoires were profiled from peripheral blood of under 15 young patients with multiple sclerosis to demonstrate the VDJtools post-analysis software. The patients with multiple sclerosis were children and adolescents between roughly 6 and 17 years of age. The sample was blood. Recombination connected TRBV4-2 to TRBJ1-2, with the identity of the D gene unclear. This clonotype originated in a girl aged 5-17 years with multiple sclerosis. The CDR3 region reads CASSQEVMGNYGYTF. In nucleotide form, the sequence is TGTGCCAGCAGCCAAGAAGTAATGGGCAACTATGGCTACACCTTC.